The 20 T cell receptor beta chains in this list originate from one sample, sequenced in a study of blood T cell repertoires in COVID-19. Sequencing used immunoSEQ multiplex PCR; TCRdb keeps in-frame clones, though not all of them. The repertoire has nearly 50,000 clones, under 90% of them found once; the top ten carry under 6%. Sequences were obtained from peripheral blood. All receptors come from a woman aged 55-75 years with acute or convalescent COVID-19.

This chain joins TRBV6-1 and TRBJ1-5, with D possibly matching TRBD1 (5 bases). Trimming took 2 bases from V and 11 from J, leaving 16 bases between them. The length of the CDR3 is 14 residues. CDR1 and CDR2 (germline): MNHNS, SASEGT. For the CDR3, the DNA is TGTGCCAGCAGTGAAACGGCCGGAGAAGGGGCCCAGCATTTT. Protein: CASSETAGEGAQHF.

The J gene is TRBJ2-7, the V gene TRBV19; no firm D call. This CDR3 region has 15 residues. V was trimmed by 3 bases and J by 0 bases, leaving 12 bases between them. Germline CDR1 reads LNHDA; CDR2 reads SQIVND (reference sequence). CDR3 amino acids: CASSIGQASSYEQYF. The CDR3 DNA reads TGTGCCAGTAGTATTGGTCAGGCATCCTCCTACGAGCAGTACTTC.

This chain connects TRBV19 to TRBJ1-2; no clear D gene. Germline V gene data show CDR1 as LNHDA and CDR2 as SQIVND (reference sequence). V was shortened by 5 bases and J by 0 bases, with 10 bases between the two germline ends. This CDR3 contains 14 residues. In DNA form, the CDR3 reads TGTGCCAGTAGTGTACAGTTAGCTAACTATGGCTACACCTTC. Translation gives CASSVQLANYGYTF.

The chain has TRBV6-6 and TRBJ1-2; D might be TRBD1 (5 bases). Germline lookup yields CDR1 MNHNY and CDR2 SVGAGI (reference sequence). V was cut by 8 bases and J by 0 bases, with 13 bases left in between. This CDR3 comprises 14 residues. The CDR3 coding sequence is TGTGCCAGCGTCCTAGGGGTTACTAACTATGGCTACACCTTC. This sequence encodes CASVLGVTNYGYTF.

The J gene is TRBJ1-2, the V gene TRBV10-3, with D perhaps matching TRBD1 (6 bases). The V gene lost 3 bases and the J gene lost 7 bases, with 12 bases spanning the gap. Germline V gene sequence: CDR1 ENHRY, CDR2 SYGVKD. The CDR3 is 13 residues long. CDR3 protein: CAISERTASGYTF. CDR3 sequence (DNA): TGTGCCATCAGTGAAAGGACAGCGAGTGGCTACACCTTC.

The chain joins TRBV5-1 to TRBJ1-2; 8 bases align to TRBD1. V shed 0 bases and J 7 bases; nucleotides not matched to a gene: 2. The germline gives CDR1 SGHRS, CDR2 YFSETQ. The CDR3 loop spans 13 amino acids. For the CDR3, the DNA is TGCGCCAGCAGCTTGGGGACAGGGAGTGGCTACACCTTC. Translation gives CASSLGTGSGYTF.

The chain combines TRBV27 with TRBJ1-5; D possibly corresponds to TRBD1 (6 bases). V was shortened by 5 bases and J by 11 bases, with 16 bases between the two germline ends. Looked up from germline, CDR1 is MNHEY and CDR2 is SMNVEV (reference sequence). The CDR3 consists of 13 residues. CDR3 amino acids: CASSPAGQSTQHF. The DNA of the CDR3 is TGTGCCAGCAGTCCCGCAGGACAGTCCACCCAGCATTTT.

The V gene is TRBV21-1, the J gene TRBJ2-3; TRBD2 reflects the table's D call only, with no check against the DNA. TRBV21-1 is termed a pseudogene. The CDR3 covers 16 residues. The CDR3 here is CASSTRSGGLTDTQYF. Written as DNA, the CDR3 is TGTGCCAGCAGCACTCGGAGCGGGGGACTGACAGATACGCAGTATTTT.

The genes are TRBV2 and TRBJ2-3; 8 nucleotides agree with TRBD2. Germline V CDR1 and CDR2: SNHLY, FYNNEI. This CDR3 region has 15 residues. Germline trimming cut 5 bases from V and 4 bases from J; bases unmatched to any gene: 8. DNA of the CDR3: TGTGCCAGCAGTCTGGGGGCGGGAGGACCAGATACGCAGTATTTT. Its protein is CASSLGAGGPDTQYF.

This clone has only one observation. CDR3 in DNA: TGTGCCAGCAGCGTCCGGGACATCGTAAGCAATCAGCCCCAGCATTTT. Amino acid sequence: CASSVRDIVSNQPQHF. V is TRBV2 and J is TRBJ1-5, with D perhaps TRBD1 (6 bases). Deletions cut 6 bases from V and 1 base from J, with 16 bases between. The CDR3 loop spans 16 amino acids. The germline V gene has CDR1 SNHLY and CDR2 FYNNEI. Variable domain in full (rest from reference TRBV2 and TRBJ1-5): EPEVTQTPSHQVTQMGQEVILRCVPISNHLYFYWYRQILGQKVEFLVSFYNNEISEKSEIFDDQFSVERPDGSNFTLKIRSTKLEDSAMYFCASSVRDIVSNQPQHFGDGTRLSIL.

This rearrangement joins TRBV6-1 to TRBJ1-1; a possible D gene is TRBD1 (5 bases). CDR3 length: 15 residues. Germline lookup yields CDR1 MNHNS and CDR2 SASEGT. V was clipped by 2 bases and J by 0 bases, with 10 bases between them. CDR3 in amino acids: CASSEQGPMNTEAFF. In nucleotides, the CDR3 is TGTGCCAGCAGTGAACAGGGCCCCATGAACACTGAAGCTTTCTTT.

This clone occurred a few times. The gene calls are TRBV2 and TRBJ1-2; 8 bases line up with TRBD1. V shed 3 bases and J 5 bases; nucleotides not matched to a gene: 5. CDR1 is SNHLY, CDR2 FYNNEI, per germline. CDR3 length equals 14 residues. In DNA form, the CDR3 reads TGTGCCAGCAGTGACAGGACAGGGCTATATGGCTACACCTTC. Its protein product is CASSDRTGLYGYTF.

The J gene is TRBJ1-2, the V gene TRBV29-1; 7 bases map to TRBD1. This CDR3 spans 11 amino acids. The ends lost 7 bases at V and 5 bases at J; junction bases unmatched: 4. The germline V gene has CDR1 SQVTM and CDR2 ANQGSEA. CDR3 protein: CSAGQEYGYTF. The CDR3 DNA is TGCAGCGCCGGACAGGAGTATGGCTACACCTTC.

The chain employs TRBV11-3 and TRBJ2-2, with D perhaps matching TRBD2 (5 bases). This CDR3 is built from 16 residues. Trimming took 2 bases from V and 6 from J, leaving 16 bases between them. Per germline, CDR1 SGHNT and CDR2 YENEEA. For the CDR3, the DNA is TGTGCCAGCAGCTTAAGAGGGAGCTTTGGGGCCGGGGAGCTGTTTTTT. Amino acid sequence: CASSLRGSFGAGELFF.

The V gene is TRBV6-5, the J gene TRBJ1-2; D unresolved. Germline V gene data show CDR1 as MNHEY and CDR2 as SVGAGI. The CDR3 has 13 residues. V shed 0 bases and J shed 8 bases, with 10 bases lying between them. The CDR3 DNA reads TGTGCCAGCAGTTACTCGGCGGGTCTCGGCTACACCTTC. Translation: CASSYSAGLGYTF.

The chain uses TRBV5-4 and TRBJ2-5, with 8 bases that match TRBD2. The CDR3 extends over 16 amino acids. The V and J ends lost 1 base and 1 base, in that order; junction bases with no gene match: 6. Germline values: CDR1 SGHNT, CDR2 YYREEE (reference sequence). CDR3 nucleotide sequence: TGTGCCAGCAGCTTGAGGAGCGGGGGAACCCAAGAGACCCAGTACTTC. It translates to CASSLRSGGTQETQYF.

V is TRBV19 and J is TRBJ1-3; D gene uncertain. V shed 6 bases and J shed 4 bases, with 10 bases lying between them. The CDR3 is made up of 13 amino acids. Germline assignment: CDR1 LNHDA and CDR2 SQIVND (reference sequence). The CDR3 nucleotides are TGTGCCAGTAGGGGAGCTCTGGGAAACACCATATATTTT. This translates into CASRGALGNTIYF.

CDR3 DNA sequence: TGTGCCAGCAGCTTGGGGACAGGGAATACCGGGGAGCTGTTTTTT. Residues: CASSLGTGNTGELFF. The genes are TRBV7-6 and TRBJ2-2; 9 bases match TRBD1. Germline values: CDR1 SGHVS, CDR2 FNYEAQ. J gave up 5 bases and V 3 bases, and 4 bases lay outside the gene matches. The CDR3 runs 15 residues.

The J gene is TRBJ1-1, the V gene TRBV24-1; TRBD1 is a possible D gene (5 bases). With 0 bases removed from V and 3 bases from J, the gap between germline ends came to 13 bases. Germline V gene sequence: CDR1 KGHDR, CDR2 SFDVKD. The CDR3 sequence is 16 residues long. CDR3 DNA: TGTGCCACCAGTGATTTGCCTGGGGGGGTTGACACTGAAGCTTTCTTT. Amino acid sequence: CATSDLPGGVDTEAFF.

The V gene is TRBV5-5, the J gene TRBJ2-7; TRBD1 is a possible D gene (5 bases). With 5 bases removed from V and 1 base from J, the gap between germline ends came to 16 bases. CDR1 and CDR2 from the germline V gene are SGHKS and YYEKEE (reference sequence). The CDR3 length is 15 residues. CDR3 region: CASRNPGRASYEQYF. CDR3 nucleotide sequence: TGTGCCAGCAGGAACCCGGGCAGGGCATCCTACGAGCAGTACTTC.